The entry that follows covers one T cell receptor beta chain sequence. The data were taken from a study of cytomegalovirus exposure and HLA in healthy donors. V gave up 3 bases and J gave up 5 bases; unmatched junction bases: 5. The CDR3 consists of 15 residues. CDR1 and CDR2 from the germline V gene are MNHNS and SASEGT. The PCR employed 60 Vbeta primers together with 13 Jbeta primers. Profiled with immunoSEQ multiplex PCR; TCRdb holds only in-frame clones, not every one. Altogether around 240,000 clones are present, around 76% being singletons, with the ten largest covering 5.4%. The specimen sequenced was PBMCs. The TCR was taken from a woman between 40 and 55 years old in good health and CMV-seropositive. V and J are TRBV6-1 and TRBJ2-2; TRBD2 agrees at 8 bases. DNA of the CDR3: TGTGCCAGCAGTGAGATAGCGGGGCGGACCGGGGAGCTGTTTTTT. This translates into CASSEIAGRTGELFF.